The 13 T cell receptor beta chains below all came from one sample that was sequenced in a study of blood T cells in healthy people across ages. Using a J-beta primer mix together with a sample-barcoded 5' primer, a second PCR was run for roughly 6 to 11 cycles. Using its own MiXCR run on the 5' RACE reads, TCRdb lists one record per CDR3 protein. The repertoire holds some 1.4 million distinct CDR3 sequences, 42% seen once, with roughly 7.9% in the top ten. The source material was blood. These receptor sequences come from a young woman in good health.

CDR3 nucleotides: TGTGCCAGCAGTGAAGTAGGTCAGGGAAAAGATTGGATTCAGCCCCTCCACTTT. This sequence encodes CASSEVGQGKDWIQPLHF. The rearrangement joins TRBV2 to TRBJ1-6; tentatively, D is TRBD1 (5 bases). The length of the CDR3 is 18 residues. The V and J ends lost 1 base and 13 bases respectively, with 26 bases between them. CDR1 SNHLY and CDR2 FYNNEI come from the germline V gene.

This chain's CDR3 is CSAKDRLAGSYEQYF. In DNA, the CDR3 is TGCAGTGCTAAAGATCGGCTAGCGGGCTCCTACGAGCAGTACTTC. The chain links TRBV20-1 to TRBJ2-5; TRBD2 matches at 8 bases. Matching the DNA end better, TRBJ2-7 makes the J call doubtful. CDR1 is DFQATT and CDR2 is SNEGSKA in the germline V gene (reference sequence). The CDR3 sequence is 15 residues long.

The chain recombines TRBV6-6 with TRBJ1-4; D not resolved. The germline V gene has CDR1 MNHNY and CDR2 SVGAGI (reference sequence). The V and J ends lost 5 bases and 0 bases respectively, with 10 bases between them. The CDR3 consists of 15 residues. CDR3 nucleotides: TGTGCCAGCAGTCCCCACAGCACAACTAATGAAAAACTGTTTTTT. Its translation is CASSPHSTTNEKLFF.

The gene calls are TRBV13 and TRBJ2-1; 7 bases align to TRBD2. Judging by the DNA end, TRBJ2-7 fits better; the J call may be wrong. Germline loops: CDR1 PRHDT, CDR2 FYEKMQ (reference sequence). The CDR3 covers 15 residues. CDR3 in amino acids: CASTSLGEGYNEQYF. CDR3 nucleotide sequence: TGTGCCAGCACCTCTTTGGGGGAGGGCTACAATGAGCAGTACTTC.

This chain joins TRBV9 and TRBJ1-1; a weak D match, TRBD1 (6 bases). Trimming took 0 bases from V and 3 from J, leaving 15 bases between them. CDR1 SGDLS and CDR2 YYNGEE come from the germline V gene. The CDR3 totals 16 residues. The CDR3 region is CASSVGGGLFDTEAFF. The CDR3 bases are TGTGCCAGCAGCGTAGGTGGGGGCCTTTTTGACACTGAAGCTTTCTTT.

The chain combines TRBV6-2 or TRBV6-3 with TRBJ2-5, with unresolved D. The J call may be mistaken, given a closer DNA end match to TRBJ2-7. Germline values: CDR1 MNHEY, CDR2 SVGEGT. The CDR3 contains 15 residues. The CDR3 is CASSYSSDAADEQYF. The DNA for the CDR3 is TGTGCCAGCAGTTACAGTTCTGACGCGGCGGACGAGCAGTACTTC.

This clonotype came up a few times. The rearrangement uses TRBV7-2 and TRBJ1-5, with 11 bases lining up with TRBD1. From germline, CDR1 is SGHTA and CDR2 FQGNSA. The CDR3 has 18 residues. With V trimmed by 5 bases and J by 0 bases, 9 bases remained unmatched. CDR3 DNA: TGTGCCAGCAGCCCCGGACGGGACAGGGGGTATAGCAATCAGCCCCAGCATTTT. This sequence encodes CASSPGRDRGYSNQPQHF.

The chain uses TRBV14 and TRBJ1-5; perhaps TRBD1 as D (6 bases). Per germline, CDR1 SGHDN and CDR2 FVKESK. The CDR3 extends over 13 amino acids. Trimming stripped 4 bases from V and 4 bases from J, with 8 bases between. The CDR3 nucleotides are TGTGCCAGCAGCCGACAGGAGAATCAGCCCCAGCATTTT. It specifies CASSRQENQPQHF.

The chain has TRBV3-1 and TRBJ2-1; 13 positions agree with TRBD2. The CDR3 spans 16 residues. Losses at the gene ends were 3 bases for V and 9 bases for J; bases not matched to a gene: 8. The germline V gene has CDR1 LGHDT and CDR2 YNNKEL (reference sequence). CDR3: CASSHFGLAGVAEQFF. The DNA for the CDR3 is TGTGCCAGCAGCCATTTTGGACTAGCGGGGGTGGCTGAGCAGTTCTTC.

The chain links TRBV5-1 to TRBJ2-2, with TRBD1 identical over 8 bases. The ends lost 4 bases at V and 4 bases at J; junction bases unmatched: 12. The CDR3 is made up of 17 amino acids. Germline assignment: CDR1 SGHRS and CDR2 YFSETQ. In DNA, the CDR3 is TGCGCCAGCAGCCCCATGTGGACAGGGACGGTCACCGGGGAGCTGTTTTTT. Its protein is CASSPMWTGTVTGELFF.

This clonotype was found many times. The chain couples TRBV10-3 to TRBJ1-2; 9 bases are a match to TRBD1. Germline V CDR1 and CDR2: ENHRY, SYGVKD. J lost 2 bases, V lost 6 bases, and 4 bases had no gene match. There are 14 residues in the CDR3. Here the CDR3 reads CAIREQGANYGYTF. For the CDR3, the DNA is TGTGCCATCAGGGAACAGGGGGCCAACTATGGCTACACCTTC.

Only a few counts were recorded for this clonotype. This rearrangement joins TRBV5-1 to TRBJ2-1; TRBD2 matches 13 bases. CDR1 is SGHRS, CDR2 YFSETQ, per germline. J gave up 9 bases and V 6 bases, and 12 bases lay outside the gene matches. The CDR3 loop spans 16 amino acids. The CDR3 reads CASKKNGLAGAVEQFF. In nucleotides, the CDR3 is TGCGCCAGCAAAAAAAATGGACTAGCGGGGGCGGTTGAGCAGTTCTTC.

This clonotype occurred a few times. In DNA form, the CDR3 reads TGTGCCACCCTTTGGGGCTCCTACAATGAGCAGTTCTTC. As protein: CATLWGSYNEQFF. This chain uses TRBV2 with TRBJ2-1; D is undetermined. V was trimmed by 10 bases and J by 0 bases, leaving 10 bases between them. The germline CDR1 and CDR2 sequences are SNHLY and FYNNEI. CDR3 length: 13 residues.